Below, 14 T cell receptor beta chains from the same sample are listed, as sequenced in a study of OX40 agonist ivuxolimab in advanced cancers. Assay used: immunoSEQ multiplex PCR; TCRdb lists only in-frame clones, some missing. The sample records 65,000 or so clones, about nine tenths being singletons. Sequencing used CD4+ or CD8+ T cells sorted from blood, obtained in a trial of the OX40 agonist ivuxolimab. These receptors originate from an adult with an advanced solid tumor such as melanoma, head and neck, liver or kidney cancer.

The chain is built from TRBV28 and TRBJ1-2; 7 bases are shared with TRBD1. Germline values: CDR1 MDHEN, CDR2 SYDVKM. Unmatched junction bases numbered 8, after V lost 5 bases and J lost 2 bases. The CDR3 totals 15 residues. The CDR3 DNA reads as TGTGCCAGCAGTCTCACTACGGACAGGAACTATGGCTACACCTTC. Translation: CASSLTTDRNYGYTF.

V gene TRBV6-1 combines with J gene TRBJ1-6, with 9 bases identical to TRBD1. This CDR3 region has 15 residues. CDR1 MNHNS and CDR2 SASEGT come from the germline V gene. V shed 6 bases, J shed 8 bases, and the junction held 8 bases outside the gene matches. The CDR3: CASRRSQGADSPLHF. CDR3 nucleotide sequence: TGTGCCAGCAGACGGTCACAGGGGGCGGATTCACCCCTCCACTTT.

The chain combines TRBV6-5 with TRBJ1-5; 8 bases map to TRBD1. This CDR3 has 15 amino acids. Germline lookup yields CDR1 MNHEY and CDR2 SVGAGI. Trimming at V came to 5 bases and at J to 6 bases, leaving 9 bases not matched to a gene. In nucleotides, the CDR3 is TGTGCCAGCAGTACCTCGCCAGGGGGCAGTCAGCCCCAGCATTTT. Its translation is CASSTSPGGSQPQHF.

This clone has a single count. The CDR3 DNA follows: TGTGCCAGCAGCCCCGGGACTAGCGGCTACGAGCAGTACTTC. Translated: CASSPGTSGYEQYF. V is TRBV5-6 and J is TRBJ2-7; 11 nucleotides match TRBD2. Germline V gives CDR1 SGHDT, CDR2 YYEEEE. This CDR3 region has 14 residues. V was pared by 4 bases and J by 3 bases, with 3 bases of the junction left unmatched. The whole variable domain, filled in from reference TRBV5-6 and TRBJ2-7, reads DAGVTQSPTHLIKTRGQQVTLRCSPKSGHDTVSWYQQALGQGPQFIFQYYEEEERQRGNFPDRFSGHQFPNYSSELNVNALLLGDSALYLCASSPGTSGYEQYFGPGTRLTVT.

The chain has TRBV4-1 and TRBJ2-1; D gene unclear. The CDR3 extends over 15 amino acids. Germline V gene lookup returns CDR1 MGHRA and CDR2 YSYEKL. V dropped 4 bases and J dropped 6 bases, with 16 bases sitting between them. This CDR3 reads CASSRRELGLNEQFF. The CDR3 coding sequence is TGCGCCAGCAGCCGCCGAGAATTAGGCCTCAATGAGCAGTTCTTC.

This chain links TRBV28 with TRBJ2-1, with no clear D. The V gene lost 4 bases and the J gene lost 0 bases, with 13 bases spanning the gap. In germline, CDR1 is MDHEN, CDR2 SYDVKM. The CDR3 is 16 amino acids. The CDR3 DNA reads TGTGCCAGCAGTTCCCTGGGTCCTCTCTCCTACAATGAGCAGTTCTTC. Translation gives CASSSLGPLSYNEQFF.

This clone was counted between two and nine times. In DNA form, the CDR3 reads TGTGCCAGCAGCTTAGAGTGGACAGGGAATTCACCCCTCCACTTT. Translation gives CASSLEWTGNSPLHF. The V gene is TRBV11-2, the J gene TRBJ1-6; 8 positions agree with TRBD1. The germline CDR1 and CDR2 sequences are SGHAT and FQNNGV. V shed 0 bases, J shed 7 bases, and the junction held 2 bases outside the gene matches. This CDR3 has 15 residues.

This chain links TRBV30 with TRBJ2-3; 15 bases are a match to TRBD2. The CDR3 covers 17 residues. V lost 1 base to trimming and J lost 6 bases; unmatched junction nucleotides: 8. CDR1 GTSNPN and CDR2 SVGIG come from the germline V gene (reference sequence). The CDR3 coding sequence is TGTGCCTGGAGTGCAGGACTAGCGGGGGGGGTCGTGGATACGCAGTATTTT. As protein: CAWSAGLAGGVVDTQYF. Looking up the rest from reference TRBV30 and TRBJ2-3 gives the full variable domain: SQTIHQWPATLVQPVGSPLSLECTVEGTSNPNLYWYRQAAGRGLQLLFYSVGIGQISSEVPQNLSASRPQDRQFILSSKKLLLSDSGFYLCAWSAGLAGGVVDTQYFGPGTRLTVL.

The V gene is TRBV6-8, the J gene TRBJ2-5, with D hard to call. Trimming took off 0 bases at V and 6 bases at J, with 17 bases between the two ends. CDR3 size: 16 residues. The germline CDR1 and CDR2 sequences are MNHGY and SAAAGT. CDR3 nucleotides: TGTGCCAGCAGTTACTCGGACCTCCGGCCTAGGAAGACCCAGTACTTC. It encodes CASSYSDLRPRKTQYF.

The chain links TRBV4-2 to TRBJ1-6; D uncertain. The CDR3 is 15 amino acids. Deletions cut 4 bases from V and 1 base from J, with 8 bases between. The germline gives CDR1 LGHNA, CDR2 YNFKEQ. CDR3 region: CASSRRGSYNSPLHF. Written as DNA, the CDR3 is TGTGCCAGCAGCCGGCGGGGATCCTATAATTCACCCCTCCACTTT.

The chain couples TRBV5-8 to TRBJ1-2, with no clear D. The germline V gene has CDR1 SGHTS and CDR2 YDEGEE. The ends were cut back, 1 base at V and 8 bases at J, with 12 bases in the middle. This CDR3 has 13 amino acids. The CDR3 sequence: CASSLRAEGGYTF. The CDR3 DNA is TGTGCCAGCAGCTTGCGGGCAGAAGGGGGCTACACCTTC.

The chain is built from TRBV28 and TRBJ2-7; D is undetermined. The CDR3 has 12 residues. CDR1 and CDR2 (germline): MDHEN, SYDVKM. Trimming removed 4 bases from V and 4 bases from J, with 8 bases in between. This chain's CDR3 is CASSSAAYEQYF. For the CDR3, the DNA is TGTGCCAGCAGTTCGGCCGCTTACGAGCAGTACTTC.

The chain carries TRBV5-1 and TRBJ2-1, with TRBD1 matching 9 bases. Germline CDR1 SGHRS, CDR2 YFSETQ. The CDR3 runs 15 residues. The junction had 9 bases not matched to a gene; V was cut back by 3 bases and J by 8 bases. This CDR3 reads CASSSGDRVVHEQFF. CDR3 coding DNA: TGCGCCAGCAGCTCAGGGGACAGGGTAGTTCATGAGCAGTTCTTC.

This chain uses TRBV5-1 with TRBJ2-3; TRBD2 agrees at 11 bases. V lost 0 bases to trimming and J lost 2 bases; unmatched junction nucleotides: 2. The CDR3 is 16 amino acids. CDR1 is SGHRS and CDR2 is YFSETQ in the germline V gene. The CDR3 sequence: CASSLGLAGPTDTQYF. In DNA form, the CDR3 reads TGCGCCAGCAGCTTGGGACTAGCGGGACCCACAGATACGCAGTATTTT.